This paragraph reports one TCR beta chain. Its antigen is not known. The data originate from a study of cytomegalovirus exposure and HLA in healthy donors. For the study at large: An earlier analysis identified 117 million unique TCR beta sequences in approximately 190 million T cells.

Study outcomes and limitations: Confirmation was obtained in vitro that a few CMV-associated chains are specific for CMV antigens.

Amplification used 60 Vbeta primers and 13 Jbeta primers. Clones were sequenced by immunoSEQ multiplex PCR, and TCRdb holds only the in-frame ones, with some missing. In the table there are 200,000 to 250,000 clones, roughly 70% of which are singletons. V lost 3 bases and J lost 3; bases outside the gene matches: 7. CDR1 is MNHEY, CDR2 SMNVEV, per germline (reference sequence). There are 15 residues in the CDR3. Sequencing was performed on PBMCs. V and J are TRBV27 and TRBJ2-7; TRBD1 aligns across 8 bases. The TCR sequence derives from a woman aged 25 to 39 in good health and CMV-seronegative. In nucleotides, the CDR3 is TGTGCCAGCAGTTTCGGACAGGGAAAAGACTACGAGCAGTACTTC. Amino acid sequence: CASSFGQGKDYEQYF.